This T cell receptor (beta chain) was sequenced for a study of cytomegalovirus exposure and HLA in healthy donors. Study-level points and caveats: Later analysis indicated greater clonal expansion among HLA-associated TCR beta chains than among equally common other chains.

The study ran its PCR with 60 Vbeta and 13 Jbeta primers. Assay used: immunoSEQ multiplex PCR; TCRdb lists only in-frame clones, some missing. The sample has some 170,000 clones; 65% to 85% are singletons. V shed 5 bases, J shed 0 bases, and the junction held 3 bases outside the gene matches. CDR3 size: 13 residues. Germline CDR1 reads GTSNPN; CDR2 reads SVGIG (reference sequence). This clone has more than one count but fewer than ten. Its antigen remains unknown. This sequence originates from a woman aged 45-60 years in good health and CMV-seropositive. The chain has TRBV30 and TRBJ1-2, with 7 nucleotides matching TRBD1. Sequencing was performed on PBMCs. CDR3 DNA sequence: TGTGCCTGGGCCGGGACAGCTAACTATGGCTACACCTTC. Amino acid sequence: CAWAGTANYGYTF.